Listed here are 25 T cell receptor beta chains from one sample, sequenced in a study of T cell responses to AZD1222 COVID-19 vaccine. Data came from immunoSEQ multiplex PCR; TCRdb stores just in-frame clones and leaves some out. Counted here are 150,000 to 200,000 clones, approximately 93% occurring once; the ten biggest clones make up 1.5% to 2%. Material: peripheral blood, obtained 28 days after the second AZD1222 dose. The receptors were sampled from an adult who received the AZD1222 COVID-19 vaccine.

CDR3 DNA sequence: TGCAGCGCTCGGGACACCCGGAAAGCTTTCTTT. This codes for CSARDTRKAFF. The genes are TRBV29-1 and TRBJ1-1; tentative D call: TRBD1 (6 bases). CDR3 size: 11 residues. V lost 7 bases to trimming and J lost 9 bases, with 15 bases between them. The germline V gene has CDR1 SQVTM and CDR2 ANQGSEA.

The rearrangement uses TRBV7-8 and TRBJ2-2; 11 nucleotides match TRBD1. The length of the CDR3 is 17 residues. Germline CDR1 SGHVS, CDR2 FQNEAQ. V gave up 5 bases and J gave up 7 bases; unmatched junction bases: 12. The CDR3 DNA follows: TGTGCCAGCAGCCGATATAGGGGGACAGGGGGAATCGGGGAGCTGTTTTTT. Its translation: CASSRYRGTGGIGELFF.

The chain employs TRBV5-4 and TRBJ2-1; D gene unclear. The V gene's germline CDR1 is SGHNT and CDR2 YYREEE (reference sequence). Between the trimmed V and J ends, which lost 1 base and 2 bases, there was a span of 7 bases. The CDR3 is 14 amino acids. This CDR3 is CASSLRVPYNEQFF. The CDR3 region has the DNA TGTGCCAGCAGCTTGCGGGTCCCCTACAATGAGCAGTTCTTC.

The CDR3 DNA reads TGTGCCAGCAGTGAACGGATTAACTATGGCTACACCTTC. It encodes CASSERINYGYTF. The V call is TRBV6-1, the J call TRBJ1-2; D uncertain. This CDR3 comprises 13 residues. Germline-derived CDR1 and CDR2 are MNHNS and SASEGT. The V end was cut by 2 bases, the J end by 1 base, with 5 bases between.

The chain recombines TRBV12-3 or TRBV12-4 with TRBJ1-2; 8 bases line up with TRBD1. With 6 bases clipped from V and 4 bases from J, the junction kept 4 bases outside the gene matches. CDR3 length: 13 amino acids. CDR3 nucleotides: TGTGCCAGCAGCCAGGGGGCGGGCTATGGCTACACCTTC. Residues: CASSQGAGYGYTF.

Only one count was recorded for this clone. The chain uses TRBV24-1 and TRBJ2-3, with 7 bases lining up with TRBD1. This CDR3 is 12 amino acids long. The junction had 6 bases not matched to a gene; V was cut back by 11 bases and J by 5 bases. The germline V gene encodes CDR1 KGHDR and CDR2 SFDVKD. The CDR3 coding sequence is TGTGCCAACGAACAGGGGATAGATACGCAGTATTTT. It yields the protein CANEQGIDTQYF.

The rearrangement links TRBV2 to TRBJ2-7, with unresolved D. The V end lost 10 bases, the J end lost 5 bases, and 12 bases lay between the germline ends. CDR1 is SNHLY and CDR2 is FYNNEI in the germline V gene. The CDR3 runs 11 residues. The CDR3 DNA reads TGTGCCACTACACTCTGGGACGAGCAGTACTTC. The encoded protein is CATTLWDEQYF.

V gene TRBV24-1 combines with J gene TRBJ2-2; the D gene is possibly TRBD1 (5 bases). V lost 3 bases to trimming and J lost 5 bases, with 9 bases between them. The germline CDR1 and CDR2 sequences are KGHDR and SFDVKD. The CDR3 loop spans 14 amino acids. Here the CDR3 DNA reads TGTGCCACCAGTGATCCGCAGGGTACCGGGGAGCTGTTTTTT. Translated: CATSDPQGTGELFF.

The chain couples TRBV6-5 to TRBJ1-1; 8 nucleotides match TRBD1. Losses at the gene ends were 6 bases for V and 4 bases for J; bases not matched to a gene: 4. This CDR3 is 13 amino acids long. The V gene's germline CDR1 is MNHEY and CDR2 SVGAGI. CDR3 sequence (DNA): TGTGCCAGCAGACAAACAGGGGGCACTGAAGCTTTCTTT. This codes for CASRQTGGTEAFF.

V and J are TRBV5-5 and TRBJ2-1; D is undetermined. Trimming took 0 bases from V and 0 from J, leaving 7 bases between them. CDR1 is SGHKS, CDR2 YYEKEE, per germline (reference sequence). The CDR3 has 15 residues. Here the CDR3 DNA reads TGTGCCAGCAGCTTGGACCTGCCCTCCTACAATGAGCAGTTCTTC. Its translation is CASSLDLPSYNEQFF.

The chain is built from TRBV10-3 and TRBJ2-7; 9 bases match TRBD2. V gave up 8 bases and J gave up 4 bases; unmatched junction bases: 9. Germline V gene sequence: CDR1 ENHRY, CDR2 SYGVKD. The CDR3 consists of 14 residues. This CDR3 is CAIAGGLASYEQYF. CDR3 coding DNA: TGTGCCATCGCAGGGGGACTAGCAAGTTACGAGCAGTACTTC.

The chain recombines TRBV7-3 with TRBJ1-1; D not certain. This CDR3 has 13 residues. The V end was cut by 6 bases, the J end by 1 base, with 9 bases between. Germline V CDR1 and CDR2: SGHTA, FQGTGA. CDR3 coding DNA: TGTGCCAGCAGATTACAGCCGAACACTGAAGCTTTCTTT. This translates into CASRLQPNTEAFF.

The chain has TRBV5-4 and TRBJ1-4; no clear D gene. The germline gives CDR1 SGHNT, CDR2 YYREEE (reference sequence). The CDR3 runs 12 residues. Trimming took 3 bases from V and 4 from J, leaving 4 bases between them. DNA for the CDR3: TGTGCCAGCAGCTCCAATAATGAAAAACTGTTTTTT. Translating gives CASSSNNEKLFF. The full variable domain, with the rest looked up from reference TRBV5-4 and TRBJ1-4, is ETGVTQSPTHLIKTRGQQVTLRCSSQSGHNTVSWYQQALGQGPQFIFQYYREEENGRGNFPPRFSGLQFPNYSSELNVNALELDDSALYLCASSSNNEKLFFGSGTQLSVL.

The chain couples TRBV15 to TRBJ2-7; 8 nucleotides line up with TRBD1. This CDR3 contains 14 residues. CDR1 and CDR2 (germline): LNHNV, YYDKDF (reference sequence). The V gene end was trimmed by 5 bases and the J gene end by 2 bases; junction bases not matched to a gene: 5. DNA for the CDR3: TGTGCCACCAGCCTAAGACAGGGGCCCTACGAGCAGTACTTC. Translated, it gives CATSLRQGPYEQYF.

This clone has a single count. The chain carries TRBV5-4 and TRBJ2-7; unclear D gene. Germline CDR1 is SGHNT and CDR2 is YYREEE (reference sequence). CDR3 length equals 14 residues. V was cut by 4 bases and J by 4 bases, with 15 bases left in between. CDR3 nucleotides: TGTGCCAGCAGCAGCGAATTGACACCATACGAGCAGTACTTC. It yields the protein CASSSELTPYEQYF.

The chain couples TRBV7-2 to TRBJ1-1; 8 nucleotides agree with TRBD1. J was trimmed by 12 bases and V by 0 bases; bases with no gene match: 6. CDR3 length: 13 residues. The V gene's germline CDR1 is SGHTA and CDR2 FQGNSA. The CDR3 reads CASSLAGTGKSFF. CDR3 sequence (DNA): TGTGCCAGCAGCTTAGCCGGGACAGGTAAATCTTTCTTT. The full variable domain, with the rest looked up from reference TRBV7-2 and TRBJ1-1, is GAGVSQSPSNKVTEKGKDVELRCDPISGHTALYWYRQSLGQGLEFLIYFQGNSAPDKSGLPSDRFSAERTGGSVSTLTIQRTQQEDSAVYLCASSLAGTGKSFFGQGTRLTVV.

The gene calls are TRBV2 and TRBJ1-5; D is uncertain. Germline V lookup: CDR1 SNHLY, CDR2 FYNNEI. The ends were cut back, 4 bases at V and 2 bases at J, with 18 bases in the middle. CDR3 length equals 17 residues. This CDR3 is CASSAGLLSTGNQPQHF. CDR3 coding DNA: TGTGCCAGCAGTGCGGGTCTCCTCTCCACAGGCAATCAGCCCCAGCATTTT.

V usage is TRBV18 and J usage is TRBJ1-2; 7 bases are shared with TRBD1. V was clipped by 6 bases and J by 2 bases; unmatched bases: 9. CDR1 KGHSH and CDR2 LQKENI come from the germline V gene. This CDR3 region has 15 residues. CDR3 DNA sequence: TGTGCCAGCTCGCCTGACAGGGCCACAAACTATGGCTACACCTTC. Amino acid sequence: CASSPDRATNYGYTF. Full variable domain (remainder filled in from reference TRBV18 and TRBJ1-2): NAGVMQNPRHLVRRRGQEARLRCSPMKGHSHVYWYRQLPEEGLKFMVYLQKENIIDESGMPKERFSAEFPKEGPSILRIQQVVRGDSAAYFCASSPDRATNYGYTFGSGTRLTVV.

This sequence joins TRBV6-6 and TRBJ1-5, with D hard to call. V gave up 10 bases and J gave up 1 base, with 17 bases separating them. CDR1 and CDR2 (germline): MNHNY, SVGAGI (reference sequence). The CDR3 covers 15 residues. CDR3 DNA sequence: TGTGCCACCCCCGGGGAGGGCACCAGCAATCAGCCCCAGCATTTT. Translating it yields CATPGEGTSNQPQHF.

The V and J genes are TRBV5-1 and TRBJ1-4, with a weak D call TRBD1 (6 bases). V was shortened by 1 base and J by 8 bases, with 9 bases between the two germline ends. The CDR3 contains 13 residues. Germline V gene sequence: CDR1 SGHRS, CDR2 YFSETQ. The CDR3 is CASSLTGREKLFF. The DNA of the CDR3 is TGCGCCAGCAGCTTGACAGGGAGGGAAAAACTGTTTTTT.

The rearrangement uses TRBV28 and TRBJ1-2, with D unclear. CDR1 is MDHEN, CDR2 SYDVKM, per germline. This CDR3 has 12 amino acids. V was cut by 8 bases and J by 8 bases, with 15 bases left in between. CDR3 loop: CASQERIAGYTF. CDR3 DNA sequence: TGTGCCAGCCAAGAACGAATAGCGGGCTACACCTTC.

The J gene is TRBJ2-7, the V gene TRBV11-2; D is perhaps TRBD1 (6 bases). The CDR3 consists of 15 residues. CDR1 is SGHAT, CDR2 FQNNGV, per germline. With 2 bases removed from V and 5 bases from J, the gap between germline ends came to 16 bases. CDR3 in amino acids: CASSLTKNRVNEQYF. In DNA form, the CDR3 reads TGTGCCAGCAGCTTAACCAAAAACAGGGTTAACGAGCAGTACTTC.

This clone was observed once. The chain combines TRBV6-6 with TRBJ2-2; D not resolved. There are 12 residues in the CDR3. V was cut by 2 bases and J by 6 bases, with 4 bases left in between. Germline CDR1 MNHNY, CDR2 SVGAGI (reference sequence). The CDR3 bases are TGTGCCAGCAGTTACAGGGCCGGGGAGCTGTTTTTT. It encodes CASSYRAGELFF.

The rearrangement links TRBV13 to TRBJ2-7, with 8 bases matching TRBD1. Trimming took 0 bases from V and 4 from J; bases not matched to a gene: 5. Germline V CDR1 and CDR2: PRHDT, FYEKMQ (reference sequence). This CDR3 comprises 15 residues. The CDR3 protein is CASSLGRDRSYEQYF. The CDR3 region has the DNA TGTGCCAGCAGCTTAGGGAGGGACAGGAGTTACGAGCAGTACTTC. The full variable domain, rest sourced from reference TRBV13 and TRBJ2-7, is AAGVIQSPRHLIKEKRETATLKCYPIPRHDTVYWYQQGPGQDPQFLISFYEKMQSDKGSIPDRFSAQQFSDYHSELNMSSLELGDSALYFCASSLGRDRSYEQYFGPGTRLTVT.

The genes are TRBV18 and TRBJ2-3; D is undetermined. The CDR3 has 11 amino acids. V was pared by 5 bases and J by 2 bases, with 2 bases between. Germline V CDR1 and CDR2: KGHSH, LQKENI. CDR3: CASSITDTQYF. The CDR3 nucleotides are TGTGCCAGCTCAATCACAGATACGCAGTATTTT.